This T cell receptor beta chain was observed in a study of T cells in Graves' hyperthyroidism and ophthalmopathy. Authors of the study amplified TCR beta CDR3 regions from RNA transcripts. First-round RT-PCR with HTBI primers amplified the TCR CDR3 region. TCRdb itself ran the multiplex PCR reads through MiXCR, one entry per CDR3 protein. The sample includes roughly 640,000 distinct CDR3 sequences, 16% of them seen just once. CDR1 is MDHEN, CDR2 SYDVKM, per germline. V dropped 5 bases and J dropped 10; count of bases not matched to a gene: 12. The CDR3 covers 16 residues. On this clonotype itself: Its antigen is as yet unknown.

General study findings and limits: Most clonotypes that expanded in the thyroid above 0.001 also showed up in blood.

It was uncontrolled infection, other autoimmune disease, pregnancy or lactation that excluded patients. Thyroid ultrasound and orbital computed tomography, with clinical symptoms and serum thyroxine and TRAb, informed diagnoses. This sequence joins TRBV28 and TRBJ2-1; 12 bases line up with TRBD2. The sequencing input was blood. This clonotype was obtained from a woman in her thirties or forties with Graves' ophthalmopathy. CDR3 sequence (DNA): TGTGCCAGCAGTCCCCATGAGGGACTAGCGGGCGGAGAGCAGTTCTTC. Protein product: CASSPHEGLAGGEQFF.